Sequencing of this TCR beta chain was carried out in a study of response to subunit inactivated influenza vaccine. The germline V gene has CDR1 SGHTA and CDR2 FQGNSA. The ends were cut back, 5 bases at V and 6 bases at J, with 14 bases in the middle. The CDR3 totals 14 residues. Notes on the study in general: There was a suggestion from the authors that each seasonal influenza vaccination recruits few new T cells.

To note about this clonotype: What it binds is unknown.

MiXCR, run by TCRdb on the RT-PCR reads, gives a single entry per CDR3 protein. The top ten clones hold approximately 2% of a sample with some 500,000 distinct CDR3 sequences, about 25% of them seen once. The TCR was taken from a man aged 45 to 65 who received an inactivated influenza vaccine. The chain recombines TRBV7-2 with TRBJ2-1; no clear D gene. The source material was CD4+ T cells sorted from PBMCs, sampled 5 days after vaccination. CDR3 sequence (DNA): TGTGCCAGCAGCCCGCTCTCTAGTTCCAATGAGCAGTTCTTC. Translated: CASSPLSSSNEQFF.